There are many counts of the clone carrying this TCR beta chain. Its specificity is not known. This specimen belongs to a study of T cells after yellow fever vaccination. The study's findings and limits: Some clonotypes were seen in both the CD4 and the CD8 compartments. These made up a small share and likely arose from convergent recombination.

TCRdb independently ran MiXCR on the 5' RACE reads; one entry per CDR3 protein. Of fewer than 350,000 distinct CDR3 sequences detected, 7.5% to 9% appear once; the ten largest clones hold approximately 18%. The clonotype comes from a man aged 18-30 years who received the YFV17D yellow fever vaccine. This specimen was PBMCs, taken on the day of the first yellow fever vaccination.

Here the CDR3 reads CASSPGQGETEAFF. CDR3 bases: TGTGCCAGCAGCCCCGGACAGGGAGAAACTGAAGCTTTCTTT. V and J are TRBV7-3 and TRBJ1-1; 8 bases align to TRBD1. V was clipped by 5 bases and J by 5 bases; unmatched bases: 7. The V gene's germline CDR1 is SGHTA and CDR2 FQGTGA. This CDR3 spans 14 amino acids.